A selection of T cell receptor beta chains follows, all from one sample in a study of T cell responses to AZD1222 COVID-19 vaccine. The assay was immunoSEQ multiplex PCR, and TCRdb's table has in-frame clones only and misses some. The profile shows some 150,000 clones, around 83% of them singletons. The starting material was peripheral blood, obtained 28 days after the second AZD1222 dose. Receptors were obtained from an adult who received the AZD1222 COVID-19 vaccine. The CDR3 runs from the conserved cysteine through the conserved F or W. The D gene is left open where the match is weak. Expanded clones get a size class; other rows say once, few or many, or leave the size out.

once	TRBV24-1	TRBJ1-5	.	TGTGCCACCGGACCAAAGCGCTACGGGCCCCAGCATTTT	CATGPKRYGPQHF
.	TRBV4-2	TRBJ1-2	.	TGTGCCAGCAGCCAAGTCGGCATCCCTAACTATGGCTACACCTTC	CASSQVGIPNYGYTF
.	TRBV27	TRBJ2-2	TRBD1	TGTGCCAGCAGTTTCAGCACAGGGGAATACACCGGGGAGCTGTTTTTT	CASSFSTGEYTGELFF
.	TRBV11-2	TRBJ2-7	TRBD1	TGTGCCAGCAGGCTGACAGGGGGCTACGAGCAGTACTTC	CASRLTGGYEQYF
.	TRBV3-1/TRBV3-2	TRBJ2-6	.	TGTGCCAGCAGCCTAATCTCTGGGGCCAACGTCCTGACTTTC	CASSLISGANVLTF
.	TRBV6-5	TRBJ1-2	TRBD1	TGTGCCAGCAGTCCAGGACAGGCAAACTATGGCTACACCTTC	CASSPGQANYGYTF
.	TRBV9	TRBJ2-7	.	TGTGCCAGCAGCGTACTGGACGGCCCGGGGGAGCAGTACTTC	CASSVLDGPGEQYF
.	TRBV14	TRBJ2-3	.	TGTGCCAGCAGCCAAGGAGGCACAGATACGCAGTATTTT	CASSQGGTDTQYF
.	TRBV4-2	TRBJ1-6	.	TGTGCCAGCAGCCCGGGGATGAATTCACCCCTCCACTTT	CASSPGMNSPLHF
.	TRBV28	TRBJ2-2	.	TGTGCCAGCAGTTCCCCCCCCGGAGCCGGGATGAGTAGGGAGCTGTTTTTT	CASSSPPGAGMSRELFF
.	TRBV5-1	TRBJ1-5	TRBD1	TGCGCCAGCAGCCCGGGACAGGGGAATCAGCCCCAGCATTTT	CASSPGQGNQPQHF
.	TRBV6-5	TRBJ2-7	TRBD2	TGTGCCAGCAGTTACTCGGGACTAGCGGGCTCCTACGAGCAGTACTTC	CASSYSGLAGSYEQYF
.	TRBV6-4	TRBJ1-6	.	TGTGCCAGCAGTATGGTCGAGGGGGATTCACCCCTCCACTTT	CASSMVEGDSPLHF
.	TRBV7-6	TRBJ2-3	TRBD2	TGTGCCAGCAGCCACTCTTGGACTAGCGGGCGCACAGATACGCAGTATTTT	CASSHSWTSGRTDTQYF
.	TRBV3-1/TRBV3-2	TRBJ1-2	.	TGTGCCAGCAGCCCCGGGGGGGGGTCGGGTGGCTACACCTTC	CASSPGGGSGGYTF
.	TRBV7-8	TRBJ1-6	.	TGTGCCAGCAGCTTAGTTGAGGGGAATTCACCCCTCCACTTT	CASSLVEGNSPLHF
.	TRBV6-2/TRBV6-3	TRBJ1-3	TRBD1	TGTGCCAGCAGTTCAGGGACAGACTCTGGAAACACCATATATTTT	CASSSGTDSGNTIYF
few	TRBV25-1	TRBJ1-4	.	TGTGCCAGCAGTGGGTTGTGGGGGGCTAATGAAAAACTGTTTTTT	CASSGLWGANEKLFF
medium-sized	TRBV18	TRBJ2-3	.	TGTGCCAGCTCACCAACTCCCGCTAGCGAGCCCACAGATACGCAGTATTTT	CASSPTPASEPTDTQYF
once	TRBV18	TRBJ1-4	TRBD1	TGTGCCAGCTCCAGGGGGCCCGTTAATGAAAAACTGTTTTTT	CASSRGPVNEKLFF
.	TRBV29-1	TRBJ2-7	.	TGCAGCGTGACAGTCACATACGAGCAGTACTTC	CSVTVTYEQYF
.	TRBV18	TRBJ1-2	TRBD1	TGTGCCAGCTCACCAAATCAGGGACAGGGGTCGGATGGCTACACCTTC	CASSPNQGQGSDGYTF
few	TRBV6-1	TRBJ2-7	.	TGTGCCAGCAGTGAACTCGTGGGAGGCCCCTACGAGCAGTACTTC	CASSELVGGPYEQYF
.	TRBV6-1	TRBJ1-3	.	TGTGCCAGCAGTGAAGCCCACGGTATCTCTGGAAACACCATATATTTT	CASSEAHGISGNTIYF
.	TRBV7-9	TRBJ2-5	TRBD1	TGTGCCAGCAGCTGGACAGGGGAAGAGACCCAGTACTTC	CASSWTGEETQYF
.	TRBV23-1	TRBJ2-1	TRBD1	TGCGCCAGCATTCTCCGGGACAGGGGGGAGCATGAGCAGTTCTTC	CASILRDRGEHEQFF
.	TRBV5-4	TRBJ2-5	.	TGTGCCAGCAGCTTTGATGAGGAGACCCAGTACTTC	CASSFDEETQYF
few	TRBV7-6	TRBJ1-6	.	TGTGCCAGCAGCTTAAGTGGGGATTCACCCCTCCACTTT	CASSLSGDSPLHF
.	TRBV5-1	TRBJ1-1	TRBD1	TGCGCCAGCAGCTTACCGGGACAGGGGATTACTGAAGCTTTCTTT	CASSLPGQGITEAFF
once	TRBV19	TRBJ1-2	TRBD1	TGTGCCAGTAGTATCGGGACAGGGACCCATGGCTACACCTTC	CASSIGTGTHGYTF
.	TRBV7-2	TRBJ2-7	.	TGTGCCAGCAGTCTCGAAACCCCAGGCGAGCAGTACTTC	CASSLETPGEQYF
once	TRBV9	TRBJ2-3	TRBD2	TGTGCCAGCAGCGCCGCGGGGGGTCTCACAGATACGCAGTATTTT	CASSAAGGLTDTQYF
.	TRBV7-6	TRBJ2-3	.	TGTGCCAGCAGCCAAAACAAAATGGATACGCAGTATTTT	CASSQNKMDTQYF
.	TRBV7-9	TRBJ1-1	TRBD1	TGTGCCAGCAGCTTAGCGAACAGGGGGGCCACTGAAGCTTTCTTT	CASSLANRGATEAFF
.	TRBV29-1	TRBJ2-1	.	TGCAGCGAAAGTCGCGGTGAGCAGTTCTTC	CSESRGEQFF
many	TRBV2	TRBJ1-6	.	TGTGCCAGCAGAGGGACGGGTTCACCCCTCCACTTT	CASRGTGSPLHF